The rows below give T cell receptor beta chains drawn from one sample of a study of T-cell reconstitution after alpha-beta-depleted transplantation in children. TCRdb independently ran MiXCR on the PCR reads; one entry per CDR3 protein. Of 330,000 or so distinct CDR3 sequences listed, around 10% are singletons. The sample consisted of PBMCs from the stem cell graft donor, taken from the stem cell graft. These receptors were obtained from a human donor who donated a stem cell graft to a child with acute lymphoblastic leukemia. The conserved cysteine and the conserved F or W are not part of the CDR3 here. Fields, in order: V gene, J gene, CDR3 protein.

v_call: TRBV28
j_call: TRBJ2-1
cdr3_aa: ASSFGGSLYNEQF

v_call: TRBV5-5
j_call: TRBJ2-2
cdr3_aa: ASSVGHSNTGELF

v_call: TRBV29-1
j_call: TRBJ2-1
cdr3_aa: SVLRGGSYNEQF

v_call: TRBV12-3/TRBV12-4
j_call: TRBJ1-1
cdr3_aa: ASRGMGGSGTEAF

v_call: TRBV7-2
j_call: TRBJ2-3
cdr3_aa: ASSLSKRDTQY

v_call: TRBV5-6
j_call: TRBJ2-1
cdr3_aa: ASSFRGSREQF

v_call: TRBV2
j_call: TRBJ1-2
cdr3_aa: ASSEQPGGPLDYGYT

v_call: TRBV6-2/TRBV6-3
j_call: TRBJ1-1
cdr3_aa: ASRVLRGMGTEAF

v_call: TRBV24-1
j_call: TRBJ2-5
cdr3_aa: ATSDTGTGKTAGTQY

v_call: TRBV4-3
j_call: TRBJ2-5
cdr3_aa: ASSQEVTSKTQY

v_call: TRBV5-1
j_call: TRBJ2-1
cdr3_aa: ASSLGGGMYNEQF

v_call: TRBV4-3
j_call: TRBJ2-3
cdr3_aa: ASSQEAPPGADTQY

v_call: TRBV7-3
j_call: TRBJ2-5
cdr3_aa: ASSPGLAGPQETQY

v_call: TRBV28
j_call: TRBJ2-7
cdr3_aa: ASSPRRVSYEQY

v_call: TRBV12-3/TRBV12-4
j_call: TRBJ2-5
cdr3_aa: ASSFVRGRGGETQY

v_call: TRBV5-1
j_call: TRBJ2-3
cdr3_aa: ASSHLGLAVPDTQY

v_call: TRBV18
j_call: TRBJ2-7
cdr3_aa: ASSAGATSYEQY

v_call: TRBV2
j_call: TRBJ1-2
cdr3_aa: ASSSGTGNYGYT

v_call: TRBV27
j_call: TRBJ2-3
cdr3_aa: ASGSRGSGSPDTQY

v_call: TRBV29-1
j_call: TRBJ2-1
cdr3_aa: SVESHSLYEQF

v_call: TRBV28
j_call: TRBJ2-1
cdr3_aa: ASSLRASPDEQF

v_call: TRBV29-1
j_call: TRBJ2-1
cdr3_aa: ALVGFNREF

v_call: TRBV20-1
j_call: TRBJ2-3
cdr3_aa: SALAGGRAGSTDTQY

v_call: TRBV5-1
j_call: TRBJ2-1
cdr3_aa: ASSLTDWQF

v_call: TRBV7-9
j_call: TRBJ2-2
cdr3_aa: ASSLDHNTGELF

v_call: TRBV4-3
j_call: TRBJ2-5
cdr3_aa: ASSPGLQALLETQY

v_call: TRBV5-1
j_call: TRBJ2-3
cdr3_aa: ASSLDQSGSLY

v_call: TRBV5-1
j_call: TRBJ2-5
cdr3_aa: ASSLERFQETQY

v_call: TRBV7-2
j_call: TRBJ2-3
cdr3_aa: ASSFGTEPTDTQY

v_call: TRBV20-1
j_call: TRBJ1-5
cdr3_aa: SARAEIYSNQPQH

v_call: TRBV4-1
j_call: TRBJ2-7
cdr3_aa: ASSQAGGNYEQY

v_call: TRBV14
j_call: TRBJ1-1
cdr3_aa: ASSQDRSKLLNTEAF

v_call: TRBV4-2
j_call: TRBJ1-2
cdr3_aa: ASSQATGGAGGYT

v_call: TRBV10-3
j_call: TRBJ2-2
cdr3_aa: AILSTGELF

v_call: TRBV4-1
j_call: TRBJ2-7
cdr3_aa: ASSQDLGSSDEQY